This T cell receptor beta chain comes out of a study of regulatory T cells in long-lasting Graves disease. Study-level background: Over 5 years of antithyroid drugs with positive TSH receptor antibodies was taken to mean persistent Graves' disease.

Findings of the study overall: The TCR repertoire of persistent Graves' patients was less diverse than that of newly diagnosed ones. Only a small sample size was used, which may have cut accuracy. Persistent disease was associated with favored TRBV28 usage and with favored use of TRBJ1-2 and TRBJ2-5.

Library construction for TCR beta used iRepertoire HTBI primers and Arm-PCR of CDR3 regions. TCRdb processed the multiplex PCR reads anew with MiXCR; each CDR3 protein has one entry. Seen here are around 500,000 distinct CDR3 sequences, around 21% observed once, and the top ten hold 7% to 9.5%. This clonotype was seen ten or more times. Antigen unknown. Time point reported: persistent/refractory GD, antithyroid drugs over 5 years with positive TRAb. Isolated PBMC RNA provided the starting material for the TCR library. Germline loops: CDR1 KGHSH, CDR2 LQKENI. V lost 1 base, J lost 2 bases, and 8 bases lay in between. CDR3 length equals 14 residues.

The sequencing used peripheral blood mononuclear cells (PBMCs), collected when the disease was refractory, from a patient treated with antithyroid drugs. The V gene is TRBV18, the J gene TRBJ2-5; D not certain. The sequence derives from a female donor with Graves disease. The CDR3 bases are TGTGCCAGCTCACCACTGGCAGTACAAGAGACCCAGTACTTC. Residues: CASSPLAVQETQYF.